This TCR beta chain was profiled in a study of blood T cell repertoires in COVID-19 (dated by TCRdb to 2020 to 2021). With regard to the full study: Samples from collaborators originated in the United States, Italy and Spain and spanned both the acute and convalescent phases of COVID-19. Where available, HLA class I and class II types were taken from metadata supplied by the sample provider and were not determined by assay-based typing. A freely available public database, intended as a resource for researchers studying the immune response to SARS-CoV-2, is where the repertoires were released. Subjects who had been exposed to COVID-19, were actively infected with it, or had recovered from it provided the deeply sampled blood TCRbeta repertoires that made up the dataset. The material from the prospective study consisted of cDNA or gDNA derived from T cells, B-cell-depleted T cells, or PBMCs. Sample metadata almost always included a de-identified subject ID, COVID-19 status, age in years and sex. Samples were obtained from the ongoing ImmuneRACE study (first 160 participants) and from some 1,300 subjects provided by 6 global collaborators. Broader findings and caveats from the paper: How much clinical and demographic metadata was included differed by source and by participant, and the metadata was provided uncurated.

TCRbeta CDR3 regions were amplified from genomic DNA by means of the immunoSEQ Assay, a bias-controlled multiplex PCR. Per the source publication's procedure: The number of nucleated cells in each sample was estimated by amplification of reference gene primers within the assay. To quantify the absolute abundance of each unique TCRbeta CDR3 rearrangement, sequence reads were collapsed and filtered. For each sample, productive Simpson clonality was calculated by taking the square root of Simpson's diversity index across productive rearrangements. Entries here come from immuneACCESS through TCRdb and include only in-frame sequences with V and J called. Some clones fail to appear in such tables; in the studies checked, an unresolved V gene covers under half of the shortfall, and the cause of the remainder is unknown. The D gene and trimming were derived from the DNA, and the V and J assignments and clone size from that table. Counted in this sample were about 190,000 clones; 70% to 85% of them appeared once. The top ten clones comprise around 12% of the sample.

Concerning this clone: Its specific antigen is unknown. No base quality information exists; no much larger clone differs at one position.

The CDR3, from cysteine to phenylalanine, totals 14 residues. Only the CDR3 portion is preserved as DNA: 42 bases, with reading frame beginning at the first base. Via the germline V gene, CDR1 is SGHDT and CDR2 YYEEEE. V is shortened by 0 bases, J by 2 bases, and the region joining them spans 7 bases. Whole blood was collected in K2EDTA tubes by collaborating institutions according to the institutions' own protocols. For TCRbeta analysis, collaborator samples were shipped as frozen whole blood, as isolated PBMCs, or as DNA extracted from either sample type. Sequencing was done on a sample of peripheral blood. The chain couples TRBV5-6 to TRBJ2-3; TRBD1 is a possible D gene, resting on 5 matching bases. The sequence was obtained from a woman between 45 and 65 years old with acute or convalescent COVID-19. The DNA is TGTGCCAGCAGCTTGGAAGGGGACACAGATACGCAGTATTTT. Translated, this is CASSLEGDTDTQYF.